What follows are 26 T cell receptor beta chains derived from one specimen sequenced in a study of T cells in Graves' hyperthyroidism and ophthalmopathy (dated by TCRdb to between 2018 and 2021). The library was produced with multiplex PCR. The sequencing machine was an Illumina HiSeq 2000. Amplification of TCR beta CDR3 regions was carried out from RNA transcripts. The first round of RT-PCR for the TCR CDR3 was performed with the HTBI primer set and the Qiagen OneStep RT-PCR kit. The public reads were reanalyzed by TCRdb: fastp trimming at Q25, MiXCR alignment, in-frame beta chains only. Every distinct CDR3 protein forms one entry, paired with its most common genes and DNA. Counted in this sample were hundreds of thousands of distinct CDR3 sequences; under 60% of them appeared once. The ten largest make up roughly 8.2% of the sample. Material for sequencing was peripheral blood or thyroid tissue (not recorded which). These receptors were taken from a woman younger than 35 with Graves' hyperthyroidism. Donor details come from another sample of the same person, matched by shared clones.

The chain has TRBV7-9 and TRBJ1-1; D is undetermined. Trimming cost V 5 bases and J 7 bases, with 8 bases left between them. Per germline, CDR1 SEHNR and CDR2 FQNEAQ (reference sequence). This CDR3 spans 11 amino acids. CDR3 residues: CASSQGDEAFF. DNA of the CDR3: TGTGCCAGCAGCCAAGGTGATGAAGCTTTCTTT.

The rearrangement uses TRBV15 and TRBJ1-2; D ambiguous. Germline V CDR1 and CDR2: LNHNV, YYDKDF (reference sequence). The CDR3 runs to 14 residues. Trimming removed 3 bases at V and 3 bases at J, with 11 bases between. The DNA of the CDR3 is TGTGCCACCAGCAGTGAAGACGGTGACTATGGCTACACCTTC. It is translated as CATSSEDGDYGYTF.

This clonotype was found a few times. The chain uses TRBV12-3 or TRBV12-4 and TRBJ2-7, with 11 bases matching TRBD1. The CDR3 spans 15 residues. After removal of 6 bases from V and 4 bases from J, the junction contained 8 bases not matched to a gene. CDR3 sequence (DNA): TGTGCCAGCAGAAATTTCCGGGACAGGGGGTACGAGCAGTACTTC. As protein: CASRNFRDRGYEQYF.

At least ten counts were recorded for this clonotype. V gene TRBV24-1 combines with J gene TRBJ2-5; perhaps TRBD2 as D (6 bases). CDR3 length equals 13 residues. Trimming removed 0 bases at V and 7 bases at J, with 8 bases between. CDR1 and CDR2 (germline): KGHDR, SFDVKD. This chain's CDR3 is CATSDLRGLTQYF. In DNA, the CDR3 is TGTGCCACCAGTGATTTGCGGGGGTTGACCCAGTACTTC.

There are a few counts of this clonotype. A junction end diverges from the germline sequence, so it may reflect a read error. The J gene is TRBJ2-6, the V gene TRBV10-3; perhaps TRBD1 as D (6 bases). The V gene's germline CDR1 is ENHRY and CDR2 SYGVKD. CDR3 size: 15 residues. The CDR3 DNA is TGTGCCAGCAGTTATGGGGGCACTGGGGCCAACGTCCTGACTTTC. Protein product: CASSYGGTGANVLTF.

This clonotype was found a few times. The J gene is TRBJ1-1, the V gene TRBV19; possibly TRBD1 for D (6 bases). This CDR3 contains 14 residues. Trimming took off 6 bases at V and 1 base at J, with 12 bases between the two ends. Germline values: CDR1 LNHDA, CDR2 SQIVND (reference sequence). CDR3 protein: CASSVRGANTEAFF. CDR3 DNA sequence: TGTGCCAGTAGCGTCCGGGGGGCGAACACTGAAGCTTTCTTT.

This chain links TRBV4-1 with TRBJ1-2; 9 bases are a match to TRBD1. This CDR3 contains 15 residues. CDR1 MGHRA and CDR2 YSYEKL come from the germline V gene. With V trimmed by 5 bases and J by 8 bases, 12 bases remained unmatched. The CDR3 DNA follows: TGCGCCAGCAGCGAGCATGGAGCCGGGACAGGGGGCTACACCTTC. Translating gives CASSEHGAGTGGYTF.

This clonotype was seen a few times. This sequence joins TRBV9 and TRBJ1-3; D uncertain. Germline loops: CDR1 SGDLS, CDR2 YYNGEE. Trimming stripped 5 bases from V and 0 bases from J, with 6 bases between. There are 13 residues in the CDR3. The CDR3 bases are TGTGCCAGCAGGCAGGCCTCTGGAAACACCATATATTTT. Its protein product is CASRQASGNTIYF.

The rearrangement joins TRBV20-1 to TRBJ2-5, with D possibly being TRBD1 (7 bases). The CDR3 sequence is 12 residues long. Trimming removed 6 bases at V and 8 bases at J, with 16 bases between. Germline assignment: CDR1 DFQATT and CDR2 SNEGSKA (reference sequence). The CDR3 DNA follows: TGCAGTGCCAGGGGGGCCAGGGAAACCCAGTACTTC. Amino acids: CSARGARETQYF.

There are a few counts of this clonotype. This chain joins TRBV29-1 and TRBJ2-3; a possible D gene is TRBD1 (5 bases). Germline-derived CDR1 and CDR2 are SQVTM and ANQGSEA. This CDR3 region has 14 residues. The ends were cut back, 5 bases at V and 0 bases at J, with 12 bases in the middle. The CDR3, as DNA: TGCAGCGTTCCCAGGGCGGAGAGCACAGATACGCAGTATTTT. Its protein is CSVPRAESTDTQYF.

The chain links TRBV2 to TRBJ1-2; the D is unclear. Trimming took 6 bases from V and 7 from J, leaving 21 bases between them. CDR1 SNHLY and CDR2 FYNNEI come from the germline V gene. The CDR3 covers 15 residues. The CDR3 sequence is CASRLLERRGGGYTF. Here the CDR3 DNA reads TGTGCCAGCAGGTTATTGGAAAGACGCGGAGGTGGCTACACCTTC.

J is TRBJ1-5 and V is TRBV12-3 or TRBV12-4; possible D gene TRBD1, 5 bases. This CDR3 is built from 15 residues. V lost 5 bases and J 1 base, leaving 12 bases between the germline ends. CDR3 coding DNA: TGTGCCAGCAGTGAAGGGGCTCGAAGCAATCAGCCCCAGCATTTT. This translates into CASSEGARSNQPQHF.

V and J are TRBV6-5 and TRBJ1-1, with 7 bases aligning to TRBD1. CDR3 length equals 15 residues. CDR1 and CDR2 from the germline V gene are MNHEY and SVGAGI. V gave up 4 bases and J gave up 11 bases; unmatched junction bases: 16. The CDR3 DNA is TGTGCCAGCAGTTCCGGGACAGACTTCGGGAGGGTGGCTTTCTTT. It codes for CASSSGTDFGRVAFF.

The V gene is TRBV24-1, the J gene TRBJ1-2; 9 bases agree with TRBD1. This CDR3 spans 13 amino acids. The V gene's germline CDR1 is KGHDR and CDR2 SFDVKD. The CDR3 here is CASGADRGYGYTF. CDR3 nucleotides: TGTGCTAGTGGTGCGGACAGGGGCTATGGCTACACCTTC.

About this clonotype itself: A much larger clone lies a single base off, so this may be a read error. The chain carries TRBV2 and TRBJ1-1; D remains ambiguous. Germline CDR1 reads SNHLY; CDR2 reads FYNNEI. CDR3 size: 13 residues. The chain's CDR3 is CASSVSPNTETFF. CDR3 bases: TGTGCCAGCAGCGTATCACCGAACACTGAAACTTTCTTT.

The chain carries TRBV10-3 and TRBJ1-1, with 7 bases matching TRBD1. The V gene's germline CDR1 is ENHRY and CDR2 SYGVKD. With V trimmed by 4 bases and J by 0 bases, 2 bases remained unmatched. The CDR3 length is 14 residues. CDR3: CAISGDRLNTEAFF. DNA for the CDR3: TGTGCCATCAGTGGGGACAGATTGAACACTGAAGCTTTCTTT.

This clonotype has more than one count but fewer than ten. The chain combines TRBV25-1 with TRBJ1-2; a weak D match, TRBD1 (6 bases). The CDR3 spans 14 residues. Germline-derived CDR1 and CDR2 are MGHDK and SYGVNS. With 5 bases removed from V and 0 bases from J, the gap between germline ends came to 10 bases. CDR3 in DNA: TGTGCCAGCAGTAGAGGGGGGACTAACTATGGCTACACCTTC. Translation gives CASSRGGTNYGYTF.

Note on this clonotype: A read error may produce the germline difference seen at one junction end. The chain employs TRBV11-1 and TRBJ2-5; tentatively, D is TRBD2 (5 bases). Germline V lookup: CDR1 SGHAT, CDR2 FQDESV (reference sequence). The CDR3 sequence is 14 residues long. The CDR3: CASSLGLTKETQYF. The CDR3 nucleotides read TGCGCCAGCAGCCTAGGACTTACCAAGGAGACCCAGTACTTC.

As regards this clonotype: Germline is not matched at one junction end, which may reflect a read error. V usage is TRBV10-3 and J usage is TRBJ1-5; TRBD1 might be the D (5 bases). The CDR3 extends over 17 amino acids. Germline V gene data show CDR1 as ENHRY and CDR2 as SYGVKD. The CDR3 spells CASSYREGEGSNQPQHF. The CDR3 coding sequence is TGTGCCAGCAGTTACCGGGAGGGCGAGGGGAGCAATCAGCCCCAGCATTTT.

About this clonotype itself: Mismatch with germline at one junction end may stem from a read error. For the CDR3, the DNA is TGTGCCGGCAGTGAAGTCAAGGATACTGAAGCTTTCTTT. It is translated as CAGSEVKDTEAFF. The chain links TRBV2 to TRBJ1-1, with D unclear. Germline values: CDR1 SNHLY, CDR2 FYNNEI. The length of the CDR3 is 13 residues.

Many counts were recorded for this clonotype. The rearrangement uses TRBV9 and TRBJ1-3; D is unclear. Trimming removed 2 bases at V and 0 bases at J, with 9 bases between. This CDR3 is built from 15 residues. CDR1 SGDLS and CDR2 YYNGEE come from the germline V gene. CDR3 sequence (DNA): TGTGCCAGCAGCGTTGGGTATCGCTCTGGAAACACCATATATTTT. It specifies CASSVGYRSGNTIYF. Drawing the rest from reference TRBV9 and TRBJ1-3, the complete variable domain is DSGVTQTPKHLITATGQRVTLRCSPRSGDLSVYWYQQSLDQGLQFLIQYYNGEERAKGNILERFSAQQFPDLHSELNLSSLELGDSALYFCASSVGYRSGNTIYFGEGSWLTVV.

The chain recombines TRBV20-1 with TRBJ2-7, with 8 bases fitting TRBD2. Germline CDR1 reads DFQATT; CDR2 reads SNEGSKA (reference sequence). The CDR3 runs 13 residues. The trim removed 6 bases at V and 3 bases at J, leaving 7 bases unmatched. The CDR3 reads CSATRLANYEQYF. The DNA for the CDR3 is TGCAGTGCAACTCGACTAGCGAACTACGAGCAGTACTTC.

This clonotype showed up just a few times. This rearrangement joins TRBV20-1 to TRBJ2-7; D tentatively reads TRBD1 or TRBD2 (5 bases each). From germline, CDR1 is DFQATT and CDR2 SNEGSKA (reference sequence). The CDR3 sequence is 12 residues long. V was cut by 1 base and J by 5 bases, with 9 bases left in between. Written as DNA, the CDR3 is TGCAGTGCTAGAGTCAGGGACCACGAGCAGTACTTC. It translates to CSARVRDHEQYF.

V usage is TRBV12-3 or TRBV12-4 and J usage is TRBJ1-2; 7 nucleotides agree with TRBD1. The CDR3 totals 14 residues. The ends lost 0 bases at V and 8 bases at J; junction bases unmatched: 6. CDR3 in DNA: TGTGCCAGCAGTTTAGCAGGGACAGCGGGGGGCTACACCTTC. Translation: CASSLAGTAGGYTF.

The chain carries TRBV2 and TRBJ1-2, with D possibly TRBD1 on 5 matching bases. The CDR3 is made up of 16 amino acids. Germline V CDR1 and CDR2: SNHLY, FYNNEI. V was trimmed by 6 bases and J by 7 bases, leaving 24 bases between them. The CDR3 region has the DNA TGTGCCAGCAGCCAAGGCCAACCCGGGGCGCGGATTGGCTACACCTTC. Its translation: CASSQGQPGARIGYTF.

The V and J genes are TRBV7-9 and TRBJ1-3; D gene uncertain. The CDR3 has 12 amino acids. The germline V gene has CDR1 SEHNR and CDR2 FQNEAQ (reference sequence). CDR3 sequence (DNA): TGTGCTAGTAAAGGGCCCGGAAACACCATATATTTT. Protein sequence: CASKGPGNTIYF.